This T cell receptor beta chain is from a study of control samples from healthy donors and cancer patients. This clone has just a few counts. Repertoires were generated with immunoSEQ multiplex PCR, while TCRdb's copy carries only in-frame clones and drops some. The sample holds 10,000 or so clones, approximately 91% seen once. The CDR3 is made up of 12 amino acids. CDR1 SGHRS and CDR2 YFSETQ come from the germline V gene. V was pared by 3 bases and J by 3 bases, with 4 bases between. The TCR originated in a man in his sixties with colorectal cancer. Source material: PBMCs. This rearrangement joins TRBV5-1 to TRBJ1-3; no firm D call. CDR3 nucleotide sequence: TGCGCCAGCAGCTGGGGTGGAAACACCATATATTTT. Its translation is CASSWGGNTIYF.